These 27 T cell receptor beta chains share one sample of origin, sequenced in a study of blood T cells in healthy people across ages. The authors ran a second PCR of about 6 to 11 cycles using a sample-barcoded 5' primer and a J-beta primer mix. MiXCR, run by TCRdb on the 5' RACE reads, gives a single entry per CDR3 protein. The repertoire holds fewer than 1,000,000 distinct CDR3 sequences, with under 45% as singletons. Sample: blood. The receptors originated from a man in his 60s in good health.

The chain combines TRBV29-1 with TRBJ1-2; tentative D call: TRBD1 (5 bases). The CDR3 is made up of 14 amino acids. Germline loops: CDR1 SQVTM, CDR2 ANQGSEA. V was trimmed by 2 bases and J by 6 bases, leaving 16 bases between them. The DNA for the CDR3 is TGCAGCGTTGAAAGTAGGGGCTGGGGGGATGGCTACACCTTC. Translation gives CSVESRGWGDGYTF. Filled out from reference TRBV29-1 and TRBJ1-2, the complete variable domain reads SAVISQKPSRDICQRGTSLTIQCQVDSQVTMMFWYRQQPGQSLTLIATANQGSEATYESGFVIDKFPISRPNLTFSTLTVSNMSPEDSSIYLCSVESRGWGDGYTFGSGTRLTVV.

Remarks on this clonotype: The junction departs from germline at one end; a sequencing error may be responsible. CDR3 loop: CACRITENYGYTF. The CDR3 bases are TGTGCCTGCAGAATCACAGAGAACTATGGCTACACCTTC. This rearrangement joins TRBV5-6 to TRBJ1-2; D is uncertain. CDR1 is SGHDT, CDR2 YYEEEE, per germline. This CDR3 is 13 amino acids long.

The chain combines TRBV7-6 with TRBJ2-5; 7 nucleotides match TRBD1. The trim removed 5 bases at V and 11 bases at J, leaving 11 bases unmatched. The CDR3 has 13 amino acids. Germline V gives CDR1 SGHVS, CDR2 FNYEAQ. CDR3 region: CASSLSRDSEQYF. The CDR3 DNA reads TGTGCCAGCAGCCTATCCCGGGACAGTGAGCAGTACTTC.

The genes are TRBV6-2 or TRBV6-3 and TRBJ1-2; D not certain. CDR1 MNHEY and CDR2 SVGEGT come from the germline V gene. Trimming removed 4 bases at V and 0 bases at J, with 9 bases between. The CDR3 length is 14 residues. The chain's CDR3 is CASSSAGTNYGYTF. DNA for the CDR3: TGTGCCAGCAGTTCGGCGGGGACTAACTATGGCTACACCTTC.

The V and J genes are TRBV6-2 or TRBV6-3 and TRBJ1-5; D might be TRBD1 (6 bases). Trimming cost V 1 base and J 7 bases, with 14 bases left between them. CDR3 size: 15 residues. Germline V gives CDR1 MNHEY, CDR2 SVGEGT. The CDR3 loop reads CASSYFTGSEQPQHF. The CDR3 nucleotides read TGTGCCAGCAGTTACTTTACAGGGAGCGAGCAGCCCCAGCATTTT.

This chain links TRBV6-6 with TRBJ2-7, with D unresolved. V dropped 2 bases and J dropped 5 bases, with 13 bases sitting between them. This CDR3 comprises 14 residues. The germline V gene has CDR1 MNHNY and CDR2 SVGAGI (reference sequence). The CDR3: CASSYQHRSDEQYF. For the CDR3, the DNA is TGTGCCAGCAGTTACCAGCACCGCTCTGACGAGCAGTACTTC.

This clonotype came up a few times. The rearrangement links TRBV7-2 to TRBJ2-5, with 13 bases lining up with TRBD2. Per germline, CDR1 SGHTA and CDR2 FQGNSA. V shed 3 bases, J shed 4 bases, and the junction held 5 bases outside the gene matches. The CDR3 contains 16 residues. CDR3 nucleotide sequence: TGTGCCAGCAGCTTTACTAGCGGGGGGGCGGGAGAGACCCAGTACTTC. This sequence encodes CASSFTSGGAGETQYF.

This clonotype came up a few times. The V and J genes are TRBV14 and TRBJ1-2; D call uncertain. The V gene lost 1 base and the J gene lost 5 bases, with 11 bases spanning the gap. Germline loops: CDR1 SGHDN, CDR2 FVKESK. The CDR3 totals 14 residues. The CDR3 region is CASSQGGGMYGYTF. In DNA, the CDR3 is TGTGCCAGCAGCCAAGGTGGTGGAATGTATGGCTACACCTTC.

This clonotype was counted once. The gene calls are TRBV29-1 and TRBJ2-7, with D maybe TRBD1 (7 bases). Trimming pared 1 base from V and 3 bases from J, leaving 13 bases between. CDR1 SQVTM and CDR2 ANQGSEA come from the germline V gene. This CDR3 comprises 14 residues. The CDR3 bases are TGCAGCGTTGAAGGCCAGGGGGGTGACTACGAGCAGTACTTC. Amino acid sequence: CSVEGQGGDYEQYF.

This clonotype was detected a few times. The genes are TRBV7-2 and TRBJ1-2, with TRBD1 identical over 10 bases. With V trimmed by 4 bases and J by 8 bases, 13 bases remained unmatched. Germline values: CDR1 SGHTA, CDR2 FQGNSA. The length of the CDR3 is 16 residues. The CDR3 is CASSSMTQTGGGGYTF. The DNA of the CDR3 is TGTGCCAGCAGCTCAATGACCCAGACAGGGGGCGGCGGCTACACCTTC.

The J gene is TRBJ2-5, the V gene TRBV7-2; 10 nucleotides agree with TRBD1. Trimming at V came to 8 bases and at J to 6 bases, leaving 12 bases not matched to a gene. The CDR3 totals 15 residues. Germline V gene data show CDR1 as SGHTA and CDR2 as FQGNSA. The CDR3 DNA sequence: TGTGCCAGCGTTGCGGACAGGGGGATCGTAAAGACCCAGTACTTC. Translating it yields CASVADRGIVKTQYF.

V gene TRBV11-2 combines with J gene TRBJ2-3, with 8 bases matching TRBD2. The V gene end was trimmed by 0 bases and the J gene end by 10 bases; junction bases not matched to a gene: 9. Germline CDR1 and CDR2: SGHAT and FQNNGV. The CDR3 has 15 amino acids. The CDR3 DNA reads as TGTGCCAGCAGCTTAGACCCCGGGACTAGTCGGGCGCAGTATTTT. Protein: CASSLDPGTSRAQYF.

Details on this clonotype: Possible read error: a much larger clone is one base away. The CDR3 loop is CSARKTDNPREQFF. In DNA, the CDR3 is TGCAGTGCTAGAAAAACAGACAACCCTAGAGAGCAGTTCTTC. The V and J genes are TRBV20-1 and TRBJ2-1, with D uncertain. This CDR3 spans 14 amino acids. Germline CDR1 DFQATT, CDR2 SNEGSKA (reference sequence). V was pared by 2 bases and J by 10 bases, with 18 bases between.

The table lists this clonotype with a few counts. The chain joins TRBV7-2 to TRBJ2-7, with 9 bases lining up with TRBD2. Germline V gene data show CDR1 as SGHTA and CDR2 as FQGNSA. The CDR3 contains 14 residues. Trimming cost V 6 bases and J 5 bases; bases outside gene matches: 8. Written as DNA, the CDR3 is TGTGCCAGCAGACCACTGCGGGGGGGAAACGAGCAGTACTTC. This codes for CASRPLRGGNEQYF. Filled out from reference TRBV7-2 and TRBJ2-7, the complete variable domain reads GAGVSQSPSNKVTEKGKDVELRCDPISGHTALYWYRQSLGQGLEFLIYFQGNSAPDKSGLPSDRFSAERTGGSVSTLTIQRTQQEDSAVYLCASRPLRGGNEQYFGPGTRLTVT.

This clonotype was detected a few times. J is TRBJ2-3 and V is TRBV29-1; TRBD2 aligns across 10 bases. The CDR3 covers 17 residues. In germline, CDR1 is SQVTM, CDR2 ANQGSEA. The V and J ends lost 8 bases and 2 bases, in that order; junction bases with no gene match: 16. The CDR3 DNA is TGCAGCATCATAGGCTCTAGCGGGGGCCTTCTCACAGATACGCAGTATTTT. Encoded protein: CSIIGSSGGLLTDTQYF.

A few counts support this clonotype. The chain links TRBV7-8 to TRBJ2-1; 13 bases are shared with TRBD2. This CDR3 has 16 amino acids. With 5 bases clipped from V and 6 bases from J, the junction kept 7 bases outside the gene matches. Germline values: CDR1 SGHVS, CDR2 FQNEAQ. Written as DNA, the CDR3 is TGTGCCAGCAGCATCATGACTAGCGGGGGGATCAATGAGCAGTTCTTC. As protein: CASSIMTSGGINEQFF.

This clonotype was seen more than once but under ten times. The chain carries TRBV7-2 and TRBJ2-7; D is undetermined. V lost 2 bases and J lost 7, with 9 bases in between. CDR1 SGHTA and CDR2 FQGNSA come from the germline V gene. The CDR3 loop spans 12 amino acids. CDR3 sequence: CASSLSLWEQYF. The CDR3 coding sequence is TGTGCCAGCAGCTTATCGCTTTGGGAGCAGTACTTC.

V usage is TRBV4-1 and J usage is TRBJ2-7, with 7 bases fitting TRBD1. The V gene end was trimmed by 4 bases and the J gene end by 5 bases; junction bases not matched to a gene: 11. The CDR3 is 15 residues long. Germline V gene data show CDR1 as MGHRA and CDR2 as YSYEKL. The CDR3 loop is CASSRRTQGDDEQYF. The DNA of the CDR3 is TGCGCCAGCAGCCGCAGGACTCAGGGGGATGACGAGCAGTACTTC.

This clonotype has a single count. V and J are TRBV20-1 and TRBJ1-1, with D unresolved. The V and J ends lost 5 bases and 2 bases respectively, with 9 bases between them. Germline values: CDR1 DFQATT, CDR2 SNEGSKA (reference sequence). This CDR3 has 12 residues. The CDR3 DNA reads as TGCAGTGCTCAACGCTCTAACACTGAAGCTTTCTTT. It yields the protein CSAQRSNTEAFF.

The J gene is TRBJ2-1, the V gene TRBV18; weak D call: TRBD2 (6 bases). Trimming removed 2 bases from V and 5 bases from J, with 13 bases in between. The CDR3 has 15 amino acids. Germline V gene lookup returns CDR1 KGHSH and CDR2 LQKENI. As DNA, the CDR3 is TGTGCCAGCTCACCAGGGCGGGGAACCCACAATGAGCAGTTCTTC. It specifies CASSPGRGTHNEQFF. Full variable domain (missing parts from reference TRBV18 and TRBJ2-1): NAGVMQNPRHLVRRRGQEARLRCSPMKGHSHVYWYRQLPEEGLKFMVYLQKENIIDESGMPKERFSAEFPKEGPSILRIQQVVRGDSAAYFCASSPGRGTHNEQFFGPGTRLTVL.

The chain's CDR3 is CASKVVSLYEQYF. CDR3 DNA: TGTGCCAGCAAGGTGGTGAGCCTATACGAGCAGTACTTC. The chain recombines TRBV12-3 or TRBV12-4 with TRBJ2-7; no clear D. This CDR3 spans 13 amino acids. Deletions cut 7 bases from V and 4 bases from J, with 14 bases between.

This clonotype was counted only a few times. The chain has TRBV11-2 and TRBJ2-3; D unclear. The V gene's germline CDR1 is SGHAT and CDR2 FQNNGV. CDR3 length: 11 residues. V was shortened by 2 bases and J by 10 bases, with 7 bases between the two germline ends. The CDR3 reads CASSLHRAQYF. The CDR3 DNA is TGTGCCAGCAGCTTACATAGGGCGCAGTATTTT.

This chain links TRBV2 with TRBJ1-2, with 7 bases matching TRBD1. V lost 6 bases and J lost 4; bases outside the gene matches: 8. CDR1 SNHLY and CDR2 FYNNEI come from the germline V gene. CDR3 size: 14 residues. CDR3 bases: TGTGCCAGCAGGGTCCCGGCAGGGGGCTATGGCTACACCTTC. Protein sequence: CASRVPAGGYGYTF.

The sample holds a few counts of this clonotype. The chain combines TRBV9 with TRBJ2-7; D tentatively reads TRBD1 or TRBD2 (6 bases each). This CDR3 comprises 15 residues. CDR1 and CDR2 (germline): SGDLS, YYNGEE. V was clipped by 0 bases and J by 5 bases, with 15 bases between them. This CDR3 reads CASSVDDGGKDEQYF. CDR3 nucleotides: TGTGCCAGCAGCGTAGACGACGGGGGCAAGGACGAGCAGTACTTC.

Concerning this clonotype itself: Compared with germline, one end of the junction differs, possibly owing to a read error. This chain uses TRBV6-2 or TRBV6-3 with TRBJ1-2; TRBD1 aligns across 7 bases. CDR3 length equals 13 residues. Germline CDR1 MNHEY, CDR2 SVGEGT. As DNA, the CDR3 is TGTGCCAGCAGCCGCAACAGGGGCTATGGCTGCACCTTC. Its protein is CASSRNRGYGCTF.

This clonotype was counted a single time. The CDR3 sequence: CSARSALSGANVLTF. CDR3 in DNA: TGCAGTGCAAGGTCAGCCCTCTCTGGGGCCAACGTCCTGACTTTC. The gene calls are TRBV20-1 and TRBJ2-6, with D hard to call. The CDR3 is 15 residues long. V was pared by 6 bases and J by 0 bases, with 12 bases between. CDR1 is DFQATT, CDR2 SNEGSKA, per germline (reference sequence).

This chain joins TRBV4-2 and TRBJ2-4; perhaps TRBD2 as D (7 bases). With the DNA end fitting TRBJ2-7 better, the J assignment may be wrong. Germline V CDR1 and CDR2: LGHNA, YNFKEQ. The CDR3 covers 17 residues. CDR3 in DNA: TGTGCCAGCAGCCAATACCCCCCCACGGGGGGCCCATTCGAGCAGTACTTC. Its translation is CASSQYPPTGGPFEQYF.